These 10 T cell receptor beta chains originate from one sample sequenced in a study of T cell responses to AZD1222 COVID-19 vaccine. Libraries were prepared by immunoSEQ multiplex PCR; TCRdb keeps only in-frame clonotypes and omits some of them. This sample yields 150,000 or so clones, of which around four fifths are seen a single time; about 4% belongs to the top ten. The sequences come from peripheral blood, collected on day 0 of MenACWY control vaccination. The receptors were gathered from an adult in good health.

The CDR3 nucleotides read TGTGCCAGCAGCTCGTCAGGGCCTTATCAGCCCCAGCATTTT. Amino acids: CASSSSGPYQPQHF. The gene calls are TRBV7-8 and TRBJ1-5; tentative D call: TRBD1 (5 bases). The V gene's germline CDR1 is SGHVS and CDR2 FQNEAQ. Trimming left V 4 bases short and J 5 bases short, with 12 bases between. The CDR3 loop spans 14 amino acids.

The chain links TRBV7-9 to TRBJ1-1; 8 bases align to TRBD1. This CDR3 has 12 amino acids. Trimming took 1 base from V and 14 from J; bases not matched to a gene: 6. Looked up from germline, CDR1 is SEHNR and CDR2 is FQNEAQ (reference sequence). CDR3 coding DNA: TGTGCCAGCAGCTTAGGGACAGGGAATGTCTTCTTT. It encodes CASSLGTGNVFF.

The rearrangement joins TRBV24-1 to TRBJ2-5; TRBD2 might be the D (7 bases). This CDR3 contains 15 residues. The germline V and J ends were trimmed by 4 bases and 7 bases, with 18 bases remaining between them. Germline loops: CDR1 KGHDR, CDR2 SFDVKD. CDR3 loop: CATSDPRGGARTQYF. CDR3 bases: TGTGCCACCAGTGACCCAAGGGGGGGGGCACGGACCCAGTACTTC.

Here the CDR3 DNA reads TGCAGTGCTAGCCCGGGTCCCCAGTACTTC. Protein sequence: CSASPGPQYF. V gene TRBV20-1 combines with J gene TRBJ2-5; D uncertain. In germline, CDR1 is DFQATT, CDR2 SNEGSKA (reference sequence). Trimming removed 3 bases at V and 9 bases at J, with 8 bases between. The CDR3 is 10 residues long.

The CDR3: CASHRLGGRNEKLFF. CDR3 bases: TGTGCCAGCCACCGCCTTGGGGGGCGTAATGAAAAACTGTTTTTT. The chain links TRBV19 to TRBJ1-4, with a weak D call TRBD1 (6 bases). Germline V CDR1 and CDR2: LNHDA, SQIVND (reference sequence). This CDR3 is built from 15 residues. Trimming took off 9 bases at V and 4 bases at J, with 18 bases between the two ends.

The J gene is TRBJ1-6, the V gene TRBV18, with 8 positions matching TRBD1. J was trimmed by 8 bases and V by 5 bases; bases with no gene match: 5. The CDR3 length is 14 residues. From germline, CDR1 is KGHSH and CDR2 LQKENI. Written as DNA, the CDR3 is TGTGCCAGCTCAAGGACAGGGCAGGATTCACCCCTCCACTTT. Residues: CASSRTGQDSPLHF.

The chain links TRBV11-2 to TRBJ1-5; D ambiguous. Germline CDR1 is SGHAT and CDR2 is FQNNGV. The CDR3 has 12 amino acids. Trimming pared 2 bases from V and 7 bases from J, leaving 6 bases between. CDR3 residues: CASSLNVQPQHF. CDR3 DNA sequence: TGTGCCAGCAGCTTAAACGTCCAGCCCCAGCATTTT.

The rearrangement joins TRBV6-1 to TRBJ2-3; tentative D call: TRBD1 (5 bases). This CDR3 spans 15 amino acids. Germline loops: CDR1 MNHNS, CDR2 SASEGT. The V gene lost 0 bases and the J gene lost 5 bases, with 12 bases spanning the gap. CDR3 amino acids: CASSEAGPGQDTQYF. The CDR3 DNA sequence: TGTGCCAGCAGTGAAGCGGGGCCAGGACAAGATACGCAGTATTTT.

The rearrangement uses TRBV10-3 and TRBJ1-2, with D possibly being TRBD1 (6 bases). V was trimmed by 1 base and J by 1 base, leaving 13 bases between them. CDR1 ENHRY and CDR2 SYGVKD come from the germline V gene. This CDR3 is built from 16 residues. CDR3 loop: CAISEWGQELNYGYTF. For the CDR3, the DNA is TGTGCCATCAGTGAGTGGGGACAAGAACTTAACTATGGCTACACCTTC.

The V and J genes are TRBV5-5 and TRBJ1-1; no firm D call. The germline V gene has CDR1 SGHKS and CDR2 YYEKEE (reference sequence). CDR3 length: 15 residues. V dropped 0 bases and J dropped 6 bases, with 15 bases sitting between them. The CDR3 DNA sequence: TGTGCCAGCAGCTTGGGAGGGATTCAAAACGCTGAAGCTTTCTTT. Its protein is CASSLGGIQNAEAFF. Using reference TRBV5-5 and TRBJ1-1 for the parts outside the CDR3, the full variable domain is DAGVTQSPTHLIKTRGQQVTLRCSPISGHKSVSWYQQVLGQGPQFIFQYYEKEERGRGNFPDRFSARQFPNYSSELNVNALLLGDSALYLCASSLGGIQNAEAFFGQGTRLTVV.